Presented here are 16 T cell receptor beta chains from one specimen sequenced in a study of T cell changes during pregnancy in multiple sclerosis. Sequencing used immunoSEQ multiplex PCR; TCRdb keeps in-frame clones, though not all of them. The sample has 100,000 to 130,000 clones; 92% are singletons. Source: peripheral blood, taken in the third trimester of pregnancy. Receptors were obtained from a female donor in good health, enrolled as a control in a pregnancy study.

This rearrangement joins TRBV18 to TRBJ1-4; TRBD1 matches 8 bases. The CDR3 is made up of 17 amino acids. The germline CDR1 and CDR2 sequences are KGHSH and LQKENI. Unmatched junction bases numbered 9, after V lost 2 bases and J lost 4 bases. CDR3 protein: CASSPEQGVMFNEKLFF. CDR3 coding DNA: TGTGCCAGCTCACCAGAACAGGGGGTCATGTTTAATGAAAAACTGTTTTTT.

CDR3 amino acids: CASTHSSGANVLTF. The DNA for the CDR3 is TGTGCCAGCACCCACAGCTCTGGGGCCAACGTCCTGACTTTC. This chain joins TRBV25-1 and TRBJ2-6; no firm D call. The germline V and J ends were trimmed by 7 bases and 0 bases, with 7 bases remaining between them. CDR3 length: 14 residues. The germline CDR1 and CDR2 sequences are MGHDK and SYGVNS.

This clone showed up just once. This chain links TRBV15 with TRBJ2-1; D might be TRBD1 (5 bases). V was clipped by 5 bases and J by 0 bases, with 11 bases between them. The CDR3 loop spans 15 amino acids. The germline V gene encodes CDR1 LNHNV and CDR2 YYDKDF (reference sequence). CDR3 sequence: CATSSTGYSYNEQFF. CDR3 DNA: TGTGCCACCAGCTCAACAGGTTACTCCTACAATGAGCAGTTCTTC.

The genes are TRBV14 and TRBJ2-1; 8 bases line up with TRBD1. V shed 0 bases and J 8 bases; nucleotides not matched to a gene: 9. CDR1 and CDR2 from the germline V gene are SGHDN and FVKESK. This CDR3 has 16 amino acids. The CDR3 spells CASSQDLGQGAYEQFF. CDR3 bases: TGTGCCAGCAGCCAAGATCTGGGGCAGGGGGCCTATGAGCAGTTCTTC.

This chain connects TRBV9 to TRBJ2-3, with D maybe TRBD1 (5 bases). The germline V and J ends were trimmed by 3 bases and 6 bases, with 8 bases remaining between them. CDR1 SGDLS and CDR2 YYNGEE come from the germline V gene. The CDR3 is 12 amino acids. The CDR3 coding sequence is TGTGCCAGCAGCGGGGGCTTCGATACGCAGTATTTT. This translates into CASSGGFDTQYF.

This chain uses TRBV20-1 with TRBJ1-1, with D possibly being TRBD1 (6 bases). CDR3 size: 11 residues. V was pared by 6 bases and J by 11 bases, with 16 bases between. The germline gives CDR1 DFQATT, CDR2 SNEGSKA (reference sequence). Here the CDR3 reads CSAMGQFGAFF. The CDR3 nucleotides are TGCAGTGCAATGGGACAATTCGGCGCTTTCTTT.

The table lists this clone with a count of one. The CDR3 DNA reads as TGTGCCAGCAGTGAACCCGGGATTTATGGCTACACCTTC. Translation gives CASSEPGIYGYTF. V and J are TRBV25-1 and TRBJ1-2; D unclear. The length of the CDR3 is 13 residues. V was clipped by 2 bases and J by 5 bases, with 9 bases between them. The germline V gene has CDR1 MGHDK and CDR2 SYGVNS.

V gene TRBV27 combines with J gene TRBJ2-4, with TRBD1 matching 7 bases. There are 14 residues in the CDR3. Germline trimming cut 6 bases from V and 15 bases from J; bases unmatched to any gene: 17. Germline lookup yields CDR1 MNHEY and CDR2 SMNVEV (reference sequence). The CDR3 spells CASSDNLQGWLRYF. DNA of the CDR3: TGTGCCAGCAGCGATAACCTACAGGGGTGGTTGCGGTACTTC.

J is TRBJ1-4 and V is TRBV5-1; TRBD1 might be the D (6 bases). There are 16 residues in the CDR3. Deletions cut 0 bases from V and 0 bases from J, with 9 bases between. Germline values: CDR1 SGHRS, CDR2 YFSETQ. CDR3 amino acids: CASSLGDKATNEKLFF. The CDR3 DNA reads TGCGCCAGCAGCTTGGGGGACAAAGCAACTAATGAAAAACTGTTTTTT.

V is TRBV6-6 and J is TRBJ1-1; a possible D gene is TRBD1 (5 bases). Germline V gene data show CDR1 as MNHNY and CDR2 as SVGAGI (reference sequence). Trimming left V 5 bases short and J 4 bases short, with 14 bases between. The CDR3 runs 14 residues. CDR3 bases: TGTGCCAGCAGTCCCTTGGGGGGGGGCACTGAAGCTTTCTTT. Its protein is CASSPLGGGTEAFF.

The V gene is TRBV30, the J gene TRBJ1-1; D remains ambiguous. Germline V gene data show CDR1 as GTSNPN and CDR2 as SVGIG (reference sequence). The CDR3 is 13 amino acids. Between the trimmed V and J ends, which lost 2 bases and 7 bases, there was a span of 14 bases. The CDR3 reads CAWSPSQGSEAFF. CDR3 sequence (DNA): TGTGCCTGGAGTCCCTCCCAAGGGAGTGAAGCTTTCTTT.

The genes are TRBV30 and TRBJ1-4, with D perhaps TRBD1 (5 bases). Germline V gene lookup returns CDR1 GTSNPN and CDR2 SVGIG (reference sequence). This CDR3 contains 14 residues. Trimming removed 1 base from V and 8 bases from J, with 14 bases in between. Here the CDR3 DNA reads TGTGCCTGGAGTGAAGGTCCGGGGGGGGAAAAACTGTTTTTT. It specifies CAWSEGPGGEKLFF. Complete variable domain (other parts from reference TRBV30 and TRBJ1-4): SQTIHQWPATLVQPVGSPLSLECTVEGTSNPNLYWYRQAAGRGLQLLFYSVGIGQISSEVPQNLSASRPQDRQFILSSKKLLLSDSGFYLCAWSEGPGGEKLFFGSGTQLSVL.

The chain carries TRBV6-5 and TRBJ1-2, with 7 nucleotides matching TRBD1. This CDR3 has 14 residues. V lost 5 bases, J lost 3 bases, and 6 bases stayed unmatched. Germline-derived CDR1 and CDR2 are MNHEY and SVGAGI. CDR3 region: CASSQQGWDYGYTF. The DNA for the CDR3 is TGTGCCAGCAGTCAACAGGGGTGGGACTATGGCTACACCTTC.

The chain combines TRBV18 with TRBJ2-7; 9 positions match TRBD1. CDR1 is KGHSH, CDR2 LQKENI, per germline. The CDR3 extends over 16 amino acids. J gave up 2 bases and V 3 bases, and 8 bases lay outside the gene matches. The DNA for the CDR3 is TGTGCCAGCTCACCGATGACCGGGACAGGGACCTACGAGCAGTACTTC. Translating gives CASSPMTGTGTYEQYF.

V and J are TRBV4-3 and TRBJ1-1; weak D call: TRBD1 (6 bases). The V gene lost 1 base and the J gene lost 11 bases, with 11 bases spanning the gap. Per germline, CDR1 LGHNA and CDR2 YSLEER. This CDR3 has 12 amino acids. The CDR3 protein is CASSQGGRGAFF. For the CDR3, the DNA is TGCGCCAGCAGCCAAGGTGGTAGGGGGGCTTTCTTT.

This chain connects TRBV5-1 to TRBJ1-1; tentative D call: TRBD1 (5 bases). The CDR3 runs 14 residues. Germline V gives CDR1 SGHRS, CDR2 YFSETQ. V lost 2 bases to trimming and J lost 0 bases, with 8 bases between them. For the CDR3, the DNA is TGCGCCAGCAGCTTAGGGGTGATGAACACTGAAGCTTTCTTT. It yields the protein CASSLGVMNTEAFF.